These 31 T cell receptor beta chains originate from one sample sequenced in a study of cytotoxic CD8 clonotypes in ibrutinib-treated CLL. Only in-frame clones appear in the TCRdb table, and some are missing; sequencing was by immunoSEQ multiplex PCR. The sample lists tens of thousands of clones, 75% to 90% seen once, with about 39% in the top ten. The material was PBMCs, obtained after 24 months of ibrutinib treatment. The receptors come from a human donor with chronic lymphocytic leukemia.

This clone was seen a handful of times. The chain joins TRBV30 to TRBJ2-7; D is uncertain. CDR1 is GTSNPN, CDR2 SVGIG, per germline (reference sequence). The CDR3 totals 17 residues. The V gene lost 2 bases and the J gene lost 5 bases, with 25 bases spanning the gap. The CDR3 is CAWSSTITFLGYDEQYF. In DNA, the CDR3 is TGTGCCTGGAGTTCAACAATCACCTTCCTAGGGTATGACGAGCAGTACTTC.

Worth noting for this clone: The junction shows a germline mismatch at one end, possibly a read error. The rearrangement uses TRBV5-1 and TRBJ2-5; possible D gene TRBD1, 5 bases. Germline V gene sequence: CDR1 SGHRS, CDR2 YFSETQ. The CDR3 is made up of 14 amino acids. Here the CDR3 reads CASTLAGLRETQYF. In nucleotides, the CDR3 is TGCGCCAGCACCTTGGCAGGGCTTAGGGAGACCCAGTACTTC.

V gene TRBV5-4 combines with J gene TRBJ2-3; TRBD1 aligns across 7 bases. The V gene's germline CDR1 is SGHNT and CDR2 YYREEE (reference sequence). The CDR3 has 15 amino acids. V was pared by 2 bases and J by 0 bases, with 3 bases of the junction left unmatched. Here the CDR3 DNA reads TGTGCCAGCAGCTTTCCGGACAGGAGCACAGATACGCAGTATTTT. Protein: CASSFPDRSTDTQYF. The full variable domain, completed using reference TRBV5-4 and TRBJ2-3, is ETGVTQSPTHLIKTRGQQVTLRCSSQSGHNTVSWYQQALGQGPQFIFQYYREEENGRGNFPPRFSGLQFPNYSSELNVNALELDDSALYLCASSFPDRSTDTQYFGPGTRLTVL.

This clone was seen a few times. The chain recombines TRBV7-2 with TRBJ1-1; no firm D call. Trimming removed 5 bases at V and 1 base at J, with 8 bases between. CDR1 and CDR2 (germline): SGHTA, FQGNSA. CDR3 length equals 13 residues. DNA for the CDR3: TGTGCCAGCAGCACCGGATCGAACACTGAAGCTTTCTTT. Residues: CASSTGSNTEAFF.

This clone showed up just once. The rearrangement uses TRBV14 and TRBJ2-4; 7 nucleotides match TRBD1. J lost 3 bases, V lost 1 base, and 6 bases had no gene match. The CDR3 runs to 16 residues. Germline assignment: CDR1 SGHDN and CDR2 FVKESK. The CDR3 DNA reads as TGTGCCAGCAGCCAAGTGGCAGGGGGTGTCAAAAACATTCAGTACTTC. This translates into CASSQVAGGVKNIQYF.

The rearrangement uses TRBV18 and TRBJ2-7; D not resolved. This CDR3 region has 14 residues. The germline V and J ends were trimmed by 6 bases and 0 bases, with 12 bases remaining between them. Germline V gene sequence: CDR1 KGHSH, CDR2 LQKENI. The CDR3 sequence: CASSVGTASYEQYF. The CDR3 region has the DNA TGTGCCAGCTCCGTAGGAACGGCCTCCTACGAGCAGTACTTC.

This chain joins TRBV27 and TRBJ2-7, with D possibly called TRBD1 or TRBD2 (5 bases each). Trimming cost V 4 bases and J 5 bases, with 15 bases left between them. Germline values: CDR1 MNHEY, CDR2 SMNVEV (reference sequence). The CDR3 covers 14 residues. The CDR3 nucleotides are TGTGCCAGCAGTTCCTGGGGGTCTAGGGACGAGCAGTACTTC. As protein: CASSSWGSRDEQYF.

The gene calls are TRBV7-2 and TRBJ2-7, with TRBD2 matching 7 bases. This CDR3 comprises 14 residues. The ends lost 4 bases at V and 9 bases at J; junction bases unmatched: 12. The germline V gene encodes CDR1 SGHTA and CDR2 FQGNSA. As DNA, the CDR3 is TGTGCCAGCAGCTCATCGGGGGAGGGGCGACGGCAGTACTTC. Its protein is CASSSSGEGRRQYF.

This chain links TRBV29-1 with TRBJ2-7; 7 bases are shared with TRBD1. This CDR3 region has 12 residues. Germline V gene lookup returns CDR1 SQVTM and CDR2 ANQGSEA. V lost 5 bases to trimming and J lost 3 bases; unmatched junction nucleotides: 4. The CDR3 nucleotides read TGCAGCGTTAGGGACAGCAACTACGAGCAGTACTTC. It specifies CSVRDSNYEQYF.

The CDR3 reads CASSPRSFNNEQFF. Written as DNA, the CDR3 is TGTGCCAGCAGTCCCCGGTCATTTAACAATGAGCAGTTCTTC. This chain joins TRBV28 and TRBJ2-1; no definite D call. CDR3 length: 14 amino acids. V was shortened by 5 bases and J by 5 bases, with 13 bases between the two germline ends. Germline-derived CDR1 and CDR2 are MDHEN and SYDVKM. Supplemented by reference TRBV28 and TRBJ2-1, the full variable domain reads DVKVTQSSRYLVKRTGEKVFLECVQDMDHENMFWYRQDPGLGLRLIYFSYDVKMKEKGDIPEGYSVSREKKERFSLILESASTNQTSMYLCASSPRSFNNEQFFGPGTRLTVL.

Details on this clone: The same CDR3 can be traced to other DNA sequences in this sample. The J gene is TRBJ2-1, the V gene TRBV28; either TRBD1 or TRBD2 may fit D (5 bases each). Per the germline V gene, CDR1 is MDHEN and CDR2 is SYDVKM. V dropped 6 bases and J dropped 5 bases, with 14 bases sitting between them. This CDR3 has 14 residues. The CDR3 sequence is CASRPGTADNEQFF. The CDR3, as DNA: TGTGCCAGCAGACCCGGGACGGCTGACAATGAGCAGTTCTTC.

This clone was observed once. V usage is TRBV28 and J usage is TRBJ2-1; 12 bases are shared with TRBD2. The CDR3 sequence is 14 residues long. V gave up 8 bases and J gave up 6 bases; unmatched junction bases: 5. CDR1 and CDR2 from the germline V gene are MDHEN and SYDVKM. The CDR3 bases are TGTGCCAGCGCTGGACTAGCGGGATCCAATGAGCAGTTCTTC. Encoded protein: CASAGLAGSNEQFF. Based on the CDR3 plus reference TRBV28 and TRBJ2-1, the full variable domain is DVKVTQSSRYLVKRTGEKVFLECVQDMDHENMFWYRQDPGLGLRLIYFSYDVKMKEKGDIPEGYSVSREKKERFSLILESASTNQTSMYLCASAGLAGSNEQFFGPGTRLTVL.

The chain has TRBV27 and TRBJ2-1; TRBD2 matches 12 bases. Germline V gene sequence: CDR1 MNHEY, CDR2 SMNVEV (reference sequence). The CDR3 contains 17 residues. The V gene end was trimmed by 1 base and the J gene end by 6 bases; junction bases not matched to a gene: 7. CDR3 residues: CASSLYLTSGSINEQFF. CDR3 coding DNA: TGTGCCAGCAGTTTATACCTGACTAGCGGGAGTATCAATGAGCAGTTCTTC.

DNA of the CDR3: TGCGCCAGCAGCCGTCGGGGACAGGGGGCTGGGGCCAACGTCCTGACTTTC. Protein sequence: CASSRRGQGAGANVLTF. V and J are TRBV4-1 and TRBJ2-6, with 11 bases aligning to TRBD1. With V trimmed by 4 bases and J by 2 bases, 4 bases remained unmatched. The CDR3 spans 17 residues. Germline CDR1 reads MGHRA; CDR2 reads YSYEKL.

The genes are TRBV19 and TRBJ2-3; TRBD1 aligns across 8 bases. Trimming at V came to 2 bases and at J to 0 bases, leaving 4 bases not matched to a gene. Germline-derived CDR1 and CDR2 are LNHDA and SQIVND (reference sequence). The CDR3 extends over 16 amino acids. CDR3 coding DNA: TGTGCCAGTAGTATAAGGACAGGGTGGAGCACAGATACGCAGTATTTT. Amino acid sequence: CASSIRTGWSTDTQYF.

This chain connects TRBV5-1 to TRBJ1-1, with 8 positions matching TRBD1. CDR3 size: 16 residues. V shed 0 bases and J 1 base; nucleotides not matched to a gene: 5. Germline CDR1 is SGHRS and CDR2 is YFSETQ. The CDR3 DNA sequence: TGCGCCAGCAGCTTGGGGCCAGGGGGCGCGAACACTGAAGCTTTCTTT. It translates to CASSLGPGGANTEAFF.

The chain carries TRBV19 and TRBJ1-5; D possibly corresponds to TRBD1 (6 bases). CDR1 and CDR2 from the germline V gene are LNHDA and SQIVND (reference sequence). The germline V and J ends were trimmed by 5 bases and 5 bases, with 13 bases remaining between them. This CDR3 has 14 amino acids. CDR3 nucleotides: TGTGCCAGTAGTTTCCCGACAGGCTATCAGCCCCAGCATTTT. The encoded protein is CASSFPTGYQPQHF.

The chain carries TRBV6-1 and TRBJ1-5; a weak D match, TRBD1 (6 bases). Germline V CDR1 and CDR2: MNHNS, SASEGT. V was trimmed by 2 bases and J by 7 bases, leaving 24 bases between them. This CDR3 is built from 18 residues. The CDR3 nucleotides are TGTGCCAGCAGTGAACTGGGCCTGGGCAGGGTAGGGGGACAGCCCCAGCATTTT. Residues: CASSELGLGRVGGQPQHF.

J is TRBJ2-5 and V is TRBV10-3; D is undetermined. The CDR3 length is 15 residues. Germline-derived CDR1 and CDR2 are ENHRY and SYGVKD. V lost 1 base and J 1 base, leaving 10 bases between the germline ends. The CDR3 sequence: CAISEFTAGQETQYF. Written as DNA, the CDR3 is TGTGCCATCAGTGAGTTTACGGCTGGCCAAGAGACCCAGTACTTC.

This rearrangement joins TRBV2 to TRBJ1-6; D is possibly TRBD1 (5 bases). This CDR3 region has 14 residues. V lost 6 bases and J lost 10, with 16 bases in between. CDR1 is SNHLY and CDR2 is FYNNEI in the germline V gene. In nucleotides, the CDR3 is TGTGCCAGCAGGCTGGCAGGGCTGGAGTCACCCCTCCACTTT. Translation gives CASRLAGLESPLHF.

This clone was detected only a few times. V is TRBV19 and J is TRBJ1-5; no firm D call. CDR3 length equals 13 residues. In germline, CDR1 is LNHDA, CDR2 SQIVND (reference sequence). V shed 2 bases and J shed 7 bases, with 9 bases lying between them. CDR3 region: CASSIQVGQPQHF. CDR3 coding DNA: TGTGCCAGTAGTATACAGGTGGGGCAGCCCCAGCATTTT.

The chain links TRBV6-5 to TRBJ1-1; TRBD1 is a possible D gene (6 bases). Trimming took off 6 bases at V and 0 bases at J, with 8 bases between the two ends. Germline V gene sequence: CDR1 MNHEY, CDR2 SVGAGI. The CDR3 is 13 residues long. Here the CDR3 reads CASRQGVNTEAFF. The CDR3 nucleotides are TGTGCCAGCAGACAGGGTGTGAACACTGAAGCTTTCTTT.

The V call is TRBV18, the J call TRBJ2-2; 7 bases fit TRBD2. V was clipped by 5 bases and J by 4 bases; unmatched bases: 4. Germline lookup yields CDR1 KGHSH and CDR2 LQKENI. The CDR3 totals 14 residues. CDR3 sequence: CASSRDYGTGELFF. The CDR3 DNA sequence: TGTGCCAGCTCAAGGGACTACGGCACCGGGGAGCTGTTTTTT.

CDR3: CASSQTVDRGYQPQHF. CDR3 nucleotides: TGTGCCAGTAGCCAAACAGTCGACAGGGGCTATCAGCCCCAGCATTTT. V is TRBV19 and J is TRBJ1-5; 8 bases line up with TRBD1. This CDR3 contains 16 residues. V dropped 6 bases and J dropped 5; count of bases not matched to a gene: 12. The germline gives CDR1 LNHDA, CDR2 SQIVND (reference sequence).

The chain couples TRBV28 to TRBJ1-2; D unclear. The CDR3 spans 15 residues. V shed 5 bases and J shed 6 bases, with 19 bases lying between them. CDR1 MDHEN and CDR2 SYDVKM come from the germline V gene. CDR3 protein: CASSGRPGREDGYTF. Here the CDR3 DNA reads TGTGCCAGCAGTGGACGACCGGGCCGGGAAGATGGCTACACCTTC.

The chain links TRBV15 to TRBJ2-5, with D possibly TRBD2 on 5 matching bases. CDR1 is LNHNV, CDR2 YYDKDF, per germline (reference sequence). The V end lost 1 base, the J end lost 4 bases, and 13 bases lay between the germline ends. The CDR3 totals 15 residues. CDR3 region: CATSRAPGGPETQYF. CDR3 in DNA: TGTGCCACCAGCAGAGCCCCGGGCGGGCCAGAGACCCAGTACTTC.

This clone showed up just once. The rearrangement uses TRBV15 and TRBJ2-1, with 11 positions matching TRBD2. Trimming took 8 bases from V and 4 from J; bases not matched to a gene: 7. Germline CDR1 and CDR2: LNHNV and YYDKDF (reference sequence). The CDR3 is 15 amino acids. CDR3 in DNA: TGTGCCACCGTAGAGACTAGCGGGATATACAATGAGCAGTTCTTC. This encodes CATVETSGIYNEQFF.

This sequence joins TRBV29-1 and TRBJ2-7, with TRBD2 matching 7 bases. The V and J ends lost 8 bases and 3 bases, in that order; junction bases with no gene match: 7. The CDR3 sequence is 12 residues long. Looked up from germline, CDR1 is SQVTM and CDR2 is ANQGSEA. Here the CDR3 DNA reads TGCAGCACCCGCGGGAGTAGCTACGAGCAGTACTTC. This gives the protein CSTRGSSYEQYF.

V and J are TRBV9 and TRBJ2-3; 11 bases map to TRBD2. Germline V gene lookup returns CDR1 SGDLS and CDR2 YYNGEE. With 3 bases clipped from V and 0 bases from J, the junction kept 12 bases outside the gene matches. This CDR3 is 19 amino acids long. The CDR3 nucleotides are TGTGCCAGCAGCGGTAAAGGACTAGCGGGCAAAGCTAGCACAGATACGCAGTATTTT. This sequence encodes CASSGKGLAGKASTDTQYF.

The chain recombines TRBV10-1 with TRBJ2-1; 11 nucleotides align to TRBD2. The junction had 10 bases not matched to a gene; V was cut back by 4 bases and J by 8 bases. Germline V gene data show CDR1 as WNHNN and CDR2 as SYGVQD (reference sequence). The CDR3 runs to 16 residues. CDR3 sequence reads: CASSARLAGLWDEQFF. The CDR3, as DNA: TGCGCCAGCAGTGCTCGACTAGCGGGACTGTGGGATGAGCAGTTCTTC.

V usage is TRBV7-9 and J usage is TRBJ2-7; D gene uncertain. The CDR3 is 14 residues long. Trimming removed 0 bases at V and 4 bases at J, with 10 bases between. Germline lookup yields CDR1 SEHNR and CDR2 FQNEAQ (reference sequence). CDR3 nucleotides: TGTGCCAGCAGCTTAGCAGGAGTCCCTTACGAGCAGTACTTC. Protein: CASSLAGVPYEQYF.